These 21 T cell receptor beta chains share one sample of origin, sequenced in a study of blood T cells in healthy people across ages. With a J-beta primer mix and a sample-barcoded 5' primer, a second PCR ran roughly 6 to 11 cycles. Each CDR3 protein gets one entry after TCRdb re-called the 5' RACE reads with MiXCR. The sample lists about 780,000 distinct CDR3 sequences, 46% occurring once. Sequencing used blood. The source is an elderly man in good health.

The table lists this clonotype with a few counts. V and J are TRBV7-2 and TRBJ1-6; D is unclear. The CDR3 length is 14 residues. Trimming cost V 4 bases and J 9 bases, with 13 bases left between them. Germline V gene data show CDR1 as SGHTA and CDR2 as FQGNSA. The DNA of the CDR3 is TGTGCCAGCAGCTCCAGCTCGCGGGGTTCACCCCTCCACTTT. This sequence encodes CASSSSSRGSPLHF. The entire variable domain, with the rest obtained from reference TRBV7-2 and TRBJ1-6, is as follows: GAGVSQSPSNKVTEKGKDVELRCDPISGHTALYWYRQSLGQGLEFLIYFQGNSAPDKSGLPSDRFSAERTGGSVSTLTIQRTQQEDSAVYLCASSSSSRGSPLHFGNGTRLTVT.

This chain uses TRBV5-1 with TRBJ2-7; D not resolved. Per the germline V gene, CDR1 is SGHRS and CDR2 is YFSETQ. The V end lost 0 bases, the J end lost 4 bases, and 11 bases lay between the germline ends. The CDR3 is 14 residues long. This chain's CDR3 is CASSLALVPYEQYF. CDR3 DNA sequence: TGCGCCAGCAGCTTGGCCCTAGTGCCATACGAGCAGTACTTC. The whole variable domain, remainder taken from reference TRBV5-1 and TRBJ2-7, is KAGVTQTPRYLIKTRGQQVTLSCSPISGHRSVSWYQQTPGQGLQFLFEYFSETQRNKGNFPGRFSGRQFSNSRSEMNVSTLELGDSALYLCASSLALVPYEQYFGPGTRLTVT.

The V gene is TRBV9, the J gene TRBJ2-3; D call uncertain. The CDR3 has 16 residues. V dropped 2 bases and J dropped 0 bases, with 13 bases sitting between them. Germline V gene lookup returns CDR1 SGDLS and CDR2 YYNGEE. CDR3 sequence (DNA): TGTGCCAGCAGCGTGGGGAATCCTACTAGCACAGATACGCAGTATTTT. Translation: CASSVGNPTSTDTQYF.

The chain couples TRBV20-1 to TRBJ2-1; 8 bases align to TRBD2. In germline, CDR1 is DFQATT, CDR2 SNEGSKA (reference sequence). This CDR3 comprises 15 residues. With 3 bases clipped from V and 3 bases from J, the junction kept 7 bases outside the gene matches. The CDR3 is CSASPSGSIYNEQFF. CDR3 DNA sequence: TGCAGTGCTAGTCCCAGCGGGAGTATCTACAATGAGCAGTTCTTC.

A single count supports this clonotype. The J gene is TRBJ2-2, the V gene TRBV5-1; D is ambiguous. With 7 bases removed from V and 7 bases from J, the gap between germline ends came to 8 bases. The CDR3 is 11 amino acids. The germline V gene encodes CDR1 SGHRS and CDR2 YFSETQ. The CDR3 sequence: CASASNGELFF. The CDR3 bases are TGCGCCAGCGCATCGAACGGGGAGCTGTTTTTT.

This chain links TRBV28 with TRBJ2-3, with 8 nucleotides matching TRBD2. This CDR3 has 16 amino acids. CDR1 is MDHEN, CDR2 SYDVKM, per germline. Trimming at V came to 3 bases and at J to 2 bases, leaving 7 bases not matched to a gene. CDR3 DNA: TGTGCCAGCAGTTTCGTAGCGGGACGTTTCACAGATACGCAGTATTTT. Translating it yields CASSFVAGRFTDTQYF.

The table lists this clonotype with a few counts. As DNA, the CDR3 is TGTGCCAGCAAGCGGGATACAGATACGCAGTATTTT. Translated, it gives CASKRDTDTQYF. The chain carries TRBV7-2 and TRBJ2-3, with 7 nucleotides matching TRBD2. Trimming took 7 bases from V and 3 from J; bases not matched to a gene: 1. The CDR3 runs to 12 residues. Looked up from germline, CDR1 is SGHTA and CDR2 is FQGNSA.

The CDR3 DNA reads TGTGCCAGCAGCTTTGAACCCATAGTCGAGCAGTACTTC. Translation gives CASSFEPIVEQYF. The chain links TRBV7-2 to TRBJ2-4, with D unresolved. The end of the DNA is better explained by TRBJ2-7, so the J call may be wrong. The V gene's germline CDR1 is SGHTA and CDR2 FQGNSA. CDR3 length equals 13 residues.

A few counts support this clonotype. The genes are TRBV20-1 and TRBJ1-5; D may be TRBD1 (5 bases). V was clipped by 3 bases and J by 2 bases, with 17 bases between them. The germline CDR1 and CDR2 sequences are DFQATT and SNEGSKA (reference sequence). The CDR3 has 16 residues. The CDR3 DNA reads as TGCAGTGCTAGGCGGAATCAGGGTGGTGGCAATCAGCCCCAGCATTTT. Translation gives CSARRNQGGGNQPQHF.

This clonotype was detected many times. This chain uses TRBV6-5 with TRBJ2-1; 8 bases are shared with TRBD2. The V and J ends lost 8 bases and 3 bases, in that order; junction bases with no gene match: 3. This CDR3 has 13 amino acids. CDR1 is MNHEY and CDR2 is SVGAGI in the germline V gene. The CDR3 spells CASGTRIYNEQFF. In DNA form, the CDR3 reads TGTGCCAGCGGGACTAGAATCTACAATGAGCAGTTCTTC.

This clonotype was observed a few times. Here the CDR3 DNA reads TGTGCCAGCAGAGAACCGGGACAGGGAAGGTCTGGCTACACCTTC. Its protein is CASREPGQGRSGYTF. The chain uses TRBV25-1 and TRBJ1-2; 9 bases match TRBD1. CDR3 length: 15 amino acids. Germline V CDR1 and CDR2: MGHDK, SYGVNS. J lost 7 bases, V lost 6 bases, and 12 bases had no gene match.

The rearrangement uses TRBV6-2 or TRBV6-3 and TRBJ2-3, with D possibly TRBD1 on 6 matching bases. Germline V gene lookup returns CDR1 MNHEY and CDR2 SVGEGT. V lost 6 bases, J lost 3 bases, and 25 bases lay in between. The CDR3 loop spans 18 amino acids. CDR3: CASSDLQGERTKTDTQYF. In DNA form, the CDR3 reads TGTGCCAGCAGCGATTTACAGGGTGAGAGAACTAAGACAGATACGCAGTATTTT.

This rearrangement joins TRBV6-5 to TRBJ2-2; D is undetermined. The CDR3 totals 16 residues. Germline CDR1 MNHEY, CDR2 SVGAGI. Trimming stripped 4 bases from V and 2 bases from J, with 14 bases between. CDR3 in amino acids: CASSWQTTANTGELFF. DNA of the CDR3: TGTGCCAGCAGTTGGCAAACTACAGCCAACACCGGGGAGCTGTTTTTT.

The CDR3 DNA is TGCGCCAGCAGCTTGGTAGCGGGAGGGGAGTACGAGCAGTACTTC. The encoded protein is CASSLVAGGEYEQYF. J is TRBJ2-7 and V is TRBV5-1, with 11 bases matching TRBD2. Germline trimming cut 0 bases from V and 4 bases from J; bases unmatched to any gene: 3. The germline CDR1 and CDR2 sequences are SGHRS and YFSETQ. CDR3 length: 15 amino acids. Drawing the rest from reference TRBV5-1 and TRBJ2-7, the complete variable domain is KAGVTQTPRYLIKTRGQQVTLSCSPISGHRSVSWYQQTPGQGLQFLFEYFSETQRNKGNFPGRFSGRQFSNSRSEMNVSTLELGDSALYLCASSLVAGGEYEQYFGPGTRLTVT.

V gene TRBV5-1 combines with J gene TRBJ2-3; the match to TRBD2 covers 13 bases. J was trimmed by 6 bases and V by 4 bases; bases with no gene match: 11. Germline CDR1 is SGHRS and CDR2 is YFSETQ. The CDR3 totals 17 residues. CDR3 coding DNA: TGCGCCAGCAGCCTAAGACTAGCGGGAGGAAGTGGTGATACGCAGTATTTT. Residues: CASSLRLAGGSGDTQYF. The full variable domain, rest sourced from reference TRBV5-1 and TRBJ2-3, is KAGVTQTPRYLIKTRGQQVTLSCSPISGHRSVSWYQQTPGQGLQFLFEYFSETQRNKGNFPGRFSGRQFSNSRSEMNVSTLELGDSALYLCASSLRLAGGSGDTQYFGPGTRLTVL.

This clonotype was detected a few times. A much larger clone is a single base away; this may be a read error. V usage is TRBV13 and J usage is TRBJ2-5; 8 bases align to TRBD2. The germline gives CDR1 PRHDT, CDR2 FYEKMQ (reference sequence). V dropped 5 bases and J dropped 10; count of bases not matched to a gene: 12. The CDR3 is 14 residues long. As DNA, the CDR3 is TGTGCCAGCAGCGTAGAGCCGGCGGGAGGCCTCCAGTACTTC. Amino acid sequence: CASSVEPAGGLQYF.

The chain has TRBV5-8 and TRBJ2-1; 9 nucleotides line up with TRBD2. Germline assignment: CDR1 SGHTS and CDR2 YDEGEE. The CDR3 loop spans 18 amino acids. V lost 4 bases to trimming and J lost 0 bases; unmatched junction nucleotides: 11. This chain's CDR3 is CASSRDKTSGSSYNEQFF. CDR3 DNA sequence: TGTGCCAGCAGCCGAGATAAGACTAGCGGCTCCTCCTACAATGAGCAGTTCTTC.

The rearrangement links TRBV14 to TRBJ2-5, with TRBD1 identical over 8 bases. After removal of 1 base from V and 11 bases from J, the junction contained 18 bases not matched to a gene. The length of the CDR3 is 17 residues. Germline loops: CDR1 SGHDN, CDR2 FVKESK. The CDR3 DNA follows: TGTGCCAGCAGCCAAGCATTCCGGGACAGGAGCCTATCAGAGCAGTACTTC. Its protein product is CASSQAFRDRSLSEQYF.

This clonotype was recorded many times. CDR3 residues: CASSFTGQGVQETQYF. The CDR3 DNA follows: TGCGCCAGCAGCTTCACGGGACAGGGCGTACAAGAGACCCAGTACTTC. The chain recombines TRBV5-1 with TRBJ2-5; 9 bases match TRBD1. CDR1 is SGHRS and CDR2 is YFSETQ in the germline V gene. The length of the CDR3 is 16 residues. V lost 2 bases and J lost 2; bases outside the gene matches: 7.

V usage is TRBV7-2 and J usage is TRBJ2-3; D is ambiguous. The CDR3 contains 13 residues. CDR1 is SGHTA, CDR2 FQGNSA, per germline. Trimming stripped 1 base from V and 9 bases from J, with 11 bases between. This CDR3 is CASSLEGPRTQYF. The CDR3 DNA reads as TGTGCCAGCAGCTTAGAGGGCCCGAGGACGCAGTATTTT.

This clonotype has at least ten counts. The V and J genes are TRBV7-2 and TRBJ2-5; 14 bases fit TRBD2. Germline assignment: CDR1 SGHTA and CDR2 FQGNSA. CDR3 length: 16 amino acids. V was clipped by 5 bases and J by 1 base; unmatched bases: 3. This CDR3 reads CASSLGLAGGQETQYF. CDR3 in DNA: TGTGCCAGCAGCCTTGGACTAGCGGGAGGCCAAGAGACCCAGTACTTC.